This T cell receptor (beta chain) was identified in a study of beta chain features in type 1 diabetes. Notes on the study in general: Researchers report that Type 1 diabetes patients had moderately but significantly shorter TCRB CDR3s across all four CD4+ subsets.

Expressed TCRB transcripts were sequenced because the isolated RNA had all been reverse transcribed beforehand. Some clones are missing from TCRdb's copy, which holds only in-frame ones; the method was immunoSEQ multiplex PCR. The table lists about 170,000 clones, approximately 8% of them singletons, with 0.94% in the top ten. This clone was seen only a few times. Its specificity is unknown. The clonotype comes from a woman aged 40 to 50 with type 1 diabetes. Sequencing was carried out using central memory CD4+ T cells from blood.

DNA for the CDR3: TGTGCCTGGAGTGAGGACAGGGGGCTCGGAGATACGCAGTATTTT. This sequence encodes CAWSEDRGLGDTQYF. V is TRBV30 and J is TRBJ2-3, with 11 nucleotides matching TRBD1. The length of the CDR3 is 15 residues. CDR1 and CDR2 from the germline V gene are GTSNPN and SVGIG (reference sequence). The V gene end was trimmed by 1 base and the J gene end by 5 bases; junction bases not matched to a gene: 5.